A single sample gave rise to the 18 T cell receptor beta chains below, sequenced in a study of CD8+CD57+ T cells in acquired aplastic anemia. Only patients with CD8+CD57+ cell expansion on flow cytometry were chosen for sequencing. The TCR beta profiling, which covered VDJ combination and CDR3 sequence, was carried out using genomic DNA as the template. Each CDR3 protein gets one entry after TCRdb re-called the reads with MiXCR. The repertoire holds about 160,000 distinct CDR3 sequences, with 47% as singletons. The sample consisted of sorted CD4+, CD8+, or CD8+CD57+ T cells (not recorded which) from PBMCs. The receptors shown here come from a human donor with aplastic anemia.

This clonotype came up many times. The chain links TRBV24-1 to TRBJ2-3; possibly TRBD1 for D (6 bases). CDR3 size: 14 residues. V was cut by 5 bases and J by 2 bases, with 10 bases left in between. Germline V CDR1 and CDR2: KGHDR, SFDVKD. CDR3 coding DNA: TGTGCCACCAGTGCCCGGACAGACACAGATACGCAGTATTTT. Translated, it gives CATSARTDTDTQYF.

The chain recombines TRBV24-1 with TRBJ1-1; the D gene is possibly TRBD1 (5 bases). V was shortened by 2 bases and J by 1 base, with 7 bases between the two germline ends. Germline CDR1 reads KGHDR; CDR2 reads SFDVKD. This CDR3 is built from 14 residues. In DNA, the CDR3 is TGTGCCACCAGTGATTCAGACAGGAACACTGAAGCTTTCTTT. Protein sequence: CATSDSDRNTEAFF.

The chain joins TRBV28 to TRBJ1-3; D remains unclear. Germline loops: CDR1 MDHEN, CDR2 SYDVKM. There are 15 residues in the CDR3. V gave up 4 bases and J gave up 0 bases, with 10 bases separating them. CDR3 DNA: TGTGCCAGCAGTTCCCTCAGAGCCTCTGGAAACACCATATATTTT. Its protein product is CASSSLRASGNTIYF.

V and J are TRBV18 and TRBJ2-1; perhaps TRBD2 as D (6 bases). This CDR3 has 14 amino acids. Deletions cut 0 bases from V and 7 bases from J, with 10 bases between. In germline, CDR1 is KGHSH, CDR2 LQKENI. The CDR3 DNA sequence: TGTGCCAGCTCACCACCGGGACTTCGTAATGAGCAGTTCTTC. It translates to CASSPPGLRNEQFF.

This chain connects TRBV10-3 to TRBJ1-3; 8 nucleotides match TRBD1. CDR3 length: 14 residues. The junction had 5 bases not matched to a gene; V was cut back by 10 bases and J by 0 bases. Per the germline V gene, CDR1 is ENHRY and CDR2 is SYGVKD. The CDR3 nucleotides read TGTGCCACCCGGGACAGGAGCTCTGGAAACACCATATATTTT. This encodes CATRDRSSGNTIYF.

V usage is TRBV29-1 and J usage is TRBJ1-1; the match to TRBD1 covers 9 bases. This CDR3 contains 14 residues. Germline values: CDR1 SQVTM, CDR2 ANQGSEA. Germline trimming cut 5 bases from V and 1 base from J; bases unmatched to any gene: 5. CDR3 DNA: TGCAGCGTTAACGGACAGGGGACGAACACTGAAGCTTTCTTT. It yields the protein CSVNGQGTNTEAFF. Complete variable domain (other parts from reference TRBV29-1 and TRBJ1-1): SAVISQKPSRDICQRGTSLTIQCQVDSQVTMMFWYRQQPGQSLTLIATANQGSEATYESGFVIDKFPISRPNLTFSTLTVSNMSPEDSSIYLCSVNGQGTNTEAFFGQGTRLTVV.

The chain has TRBV24-1 and TRBJ2-2, with D possibly TRBD2 on 6 matching bases. Germline values: CDR1 KGHDR, CDR2 SFDVKD. The CDR3 runs 14 residues. Trimming pared 7 bases from V and 3 bases from J, leaving 11 bases between. The CDR3 is CATRAGEDTGELFF. The DNA for the CDR3 is TGTGCCACCAGGGCCGGGGAGGACACCGGGGAGCTGTTTTTT.

In this sample, this clonotype turned up many times. V is TRBV19 and J is TRBJ2-2; TRBD1 agrees at 9 bases. The CDR3 totals 15 residues. The germline CDR1 and CDR2 sequences are LNHDA and SQIVND (reference sequence). Germline trimming cut 7 bases from V and 4 bases from J; bases unmatched to any gene: 7. DNA for the CDR3: TGTGCCAGTAACGTTGGGACAGGGAGCACCGGGGAGCTGTTTTTT. It is translated as CASNVGTGSTGELFF.

The chain joins TRBV10-3 to TRBJ2-1, with a possible D match to TRBD2 (5 bases). V was shortened by 0 bases and J by 12 bases, with 15 bases between the two germline ends. CDR1 and CDR2 (germline): ENHRY, SYGVKD. This CDR3 contains 14 residues. The CDR3 loop reads CAISESRDYDGQFF. As DNA, the CDR3 is TGTGCCATCAGTGAGTCCCGGGATTACGATGGGCAGTTCTTC.

This clonotype was counted ten times or more. The gene calls are TRBV24-1 and TRBJ2-2, with TRBD1 matching over 10 bases. CDR3 length equals 16 residues. Looked up from germline, CDR1 is KGHDR and CDR2 is SFDVKD. Trimming cost V 4 bases and J 6 bases; bases outside gene matches: 7. The CDR3 sequence is CATSDQDRGYSGELFF. CDR3 DNA: TGTGCCACCAGTGACCAGGACAGGGGGTATTCCGGGGAGCTGTTTTTT.

A remark on this clonotype: This may come from a read error, since a much larger clone is one base off. The J gene is TRBJ1-4, the V gene TRBV5-1; D is ambiguous. This CDR3 has 11 residues. Germline V gene lookup returns CDR1 SGHRS and CDR2 YFSETQ. The CDR3 DNA follows: TGCGCCAGCAGAACTAGTGAAAAACTGTTTTTT. Amino acids: CASRTSEKLFF.

A remark on this clonotype: Being one base from a much bigger clone, this may be a read error. The V gene is TRBV6-2 or TRBV6-3, the J gene TRBJ2-7; TRBD2 is a possible D gene (7 bases). Germline CDR1 is MNHEY and CDR2 is SVGEGT. This CDR3 region has 14 residues. The CDR3 reads CASSYSAGAYEQHF. The CDR3 nucleotides are TGTGCCAGCAGTTACAGTGCGGGGGCCTACGAGCAGCACTTC.

On this clonotype: A read error may explain this, as a much larger clone is one base away. The rearrangement joins TRBV9 to TRBJ2-2, with D perhaps matching TRBD2 (5 bases). The CDR3 totals 15 residues. Germline loops: CDR1 SGDLS, CDR2 YYNGEE. CDR3 loop: CASSVSGLGTGELLF. For the CDR3, the DNA is TGTGCCAGCAGCGTCAGCGGATTAGGCACCGGGGAGCTGCTTTTT.

J is TRBJ2-7 and V is TRBV18; D unclear. The CDR3 has 14 amino acids. Trimming left V 2 bases short and J 6 bases short, with 14 bases between. Looked up from germline, CDR1 is KGHSH and CDR2 is LQKENI. The CDR3 loop is CASSPTTDVGEQYF. CDR3 DNA: TGTGCCAGCTCACCAACCACGGACGTTGGCGAGCAGTACTTC.

This chain connects TRBV2 to TRBJ2-5; either TRBD1 or TRBD2 may fit D (5 bases each). Looked up from germline, CDR1 is SNHLY and CDR2 is FYNNEI. Trimming stripped 8 bases from V and 5 bases from J, with 9 bases between. This CDR3 contains 11 residues. DNA for the CDR3: TGTGCCAGCGCTCGGGGCGAGACCCAGTACTTC. Translation gives CASARGETQYF.

The CDR3 protein is CASSHRGQSTDTQYF. CDR3 sequence (DNA): TGTGCCAGCAGCCACAGGGGGCAAAGCACAGATACGCAGTATTTT. The genes are TRBV2 and TRBJ2-3; TRBD1 aligns across 9 bases. CDR3 length: 15 residues. Germline V lookup: CDR1 SNHLY, CDR2 FYNNEI. Trimming at V came to 6 bases and at J to 0 bases, leaving 4 bases not matched to a gene.

The chain employs TRBV10-3 and TRBJ1-2; 8 bases are shared with TRBD1. The V segment lost 2 bases and the J segment 4 bases; nucleotides outside the gene matches: 3. The CDR3 length is 14 residues. Germline V CDR1 and CDR2: ENHRY, SYGVKD. CDR3 loop: CAISEGTGPYGYTF. The CDR3 bases are TGTGCCATCAGTGAGGGGACAGGACCCTATGGCTACACCTTC.

Ten or more counts support this clonotype. The chain recombines TRBV14 with TRBJ2-7; 12 nucleotides match TRBD2. The germline V gene encodes CDR1 SGHDN and CDR2 FVKESK. This CDR3 is built from 14 residues. The junction had 2 bases not matched to a gene; V was cut back by 6 bases and J by 2 bases. The CDR3 nucleotides are TGTGCCAGCAGTCGGACTAGCGGGACCTACGAGCAGTACTTC. Amino acids: CASSRTSGTYEQYF.